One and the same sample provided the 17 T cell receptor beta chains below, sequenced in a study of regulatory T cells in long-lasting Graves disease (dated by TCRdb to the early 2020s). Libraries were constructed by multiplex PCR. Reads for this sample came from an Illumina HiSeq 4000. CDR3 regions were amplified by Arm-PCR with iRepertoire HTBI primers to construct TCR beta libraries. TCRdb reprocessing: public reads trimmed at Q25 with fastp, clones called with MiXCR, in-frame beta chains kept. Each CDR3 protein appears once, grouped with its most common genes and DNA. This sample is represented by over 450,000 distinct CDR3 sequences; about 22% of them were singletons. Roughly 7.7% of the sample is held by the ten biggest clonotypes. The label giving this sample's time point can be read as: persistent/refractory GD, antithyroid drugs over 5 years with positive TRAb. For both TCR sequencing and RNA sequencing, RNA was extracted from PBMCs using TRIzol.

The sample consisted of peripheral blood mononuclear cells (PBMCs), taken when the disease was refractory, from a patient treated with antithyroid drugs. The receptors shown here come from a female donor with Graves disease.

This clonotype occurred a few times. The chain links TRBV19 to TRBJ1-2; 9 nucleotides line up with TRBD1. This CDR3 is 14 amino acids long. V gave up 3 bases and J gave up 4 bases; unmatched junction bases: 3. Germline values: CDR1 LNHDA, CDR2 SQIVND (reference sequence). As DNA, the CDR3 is TGTGCCAGTAGTATGTCGACAGGGGGCTATGGCTACACCTTC. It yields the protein CASSMSTGGYGYTF.

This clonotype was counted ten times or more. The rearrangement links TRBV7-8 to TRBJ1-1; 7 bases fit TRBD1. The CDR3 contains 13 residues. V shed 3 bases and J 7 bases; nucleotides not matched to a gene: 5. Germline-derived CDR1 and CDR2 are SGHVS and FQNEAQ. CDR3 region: CASSFYRDSEAFF. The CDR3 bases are TGTGCCAGCAGCTTTTACCGGGACAGTGAAGCTTTCTTT.

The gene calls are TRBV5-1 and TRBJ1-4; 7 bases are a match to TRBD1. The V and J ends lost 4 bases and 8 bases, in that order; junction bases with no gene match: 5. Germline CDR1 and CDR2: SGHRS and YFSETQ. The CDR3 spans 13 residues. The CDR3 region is CASSGGQEEKLFF. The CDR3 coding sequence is TGCGCCAGCAGCGGAGGACAGGAAGAAAAACTGTTTTTT.

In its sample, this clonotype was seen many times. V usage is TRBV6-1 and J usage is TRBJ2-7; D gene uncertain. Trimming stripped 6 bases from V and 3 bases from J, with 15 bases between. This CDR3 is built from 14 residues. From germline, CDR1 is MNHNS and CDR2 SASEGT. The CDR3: CASSPLRLVYEQYF. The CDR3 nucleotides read TGTGCCAGCAGCCCATTACGGCTAGTCTACGAGCAGTACTTC.

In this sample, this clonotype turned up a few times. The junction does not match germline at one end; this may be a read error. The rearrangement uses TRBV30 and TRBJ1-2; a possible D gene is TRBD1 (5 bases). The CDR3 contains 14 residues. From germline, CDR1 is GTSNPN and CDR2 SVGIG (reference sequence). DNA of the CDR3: TGTGCCTGTACCGGGGGTCCCGGACTCTTTGGCTGCACCTTC. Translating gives CACTGGPGLFGCTF.

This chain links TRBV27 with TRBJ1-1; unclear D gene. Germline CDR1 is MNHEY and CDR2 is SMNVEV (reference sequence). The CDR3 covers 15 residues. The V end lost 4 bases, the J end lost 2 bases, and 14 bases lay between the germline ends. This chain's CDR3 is CASSSRDMLNTEAFF. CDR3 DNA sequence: TGTGCCAGCAGTTCCCGCGACATGCTCAACACTGAAGCTTTCTTT.

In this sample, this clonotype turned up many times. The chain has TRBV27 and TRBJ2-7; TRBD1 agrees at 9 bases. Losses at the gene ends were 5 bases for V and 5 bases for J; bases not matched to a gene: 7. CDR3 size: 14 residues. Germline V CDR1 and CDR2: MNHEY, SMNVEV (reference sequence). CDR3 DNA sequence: TGTGCCAGCAGTGGACAGGGGAAGGGAGACGAGCAGTACTTC. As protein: CASSGQGKGDEQYF.

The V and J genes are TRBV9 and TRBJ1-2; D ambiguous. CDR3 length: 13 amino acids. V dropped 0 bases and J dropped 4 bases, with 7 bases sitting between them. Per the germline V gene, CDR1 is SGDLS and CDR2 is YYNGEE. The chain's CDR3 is CASSVDSLYGYTF. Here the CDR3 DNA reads TGTGCCAGCAGCGTAGACAGCCTCTATGGCTACACCTTC.

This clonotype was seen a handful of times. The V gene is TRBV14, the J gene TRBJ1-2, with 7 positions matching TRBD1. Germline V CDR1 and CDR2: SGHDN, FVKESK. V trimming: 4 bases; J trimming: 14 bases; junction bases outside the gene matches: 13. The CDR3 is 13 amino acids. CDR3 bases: TGTGCCAGCAGCCCATTCGGGGGCCCACAGGGGACCTTC. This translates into CASSPFGGPQGTF.

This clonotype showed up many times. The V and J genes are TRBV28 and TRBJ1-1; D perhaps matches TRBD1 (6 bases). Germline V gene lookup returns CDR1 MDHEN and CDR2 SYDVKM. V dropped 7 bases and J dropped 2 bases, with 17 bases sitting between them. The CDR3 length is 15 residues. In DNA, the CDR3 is TGTGCCAGCACCAACTCGGCAGGGGCAAACACTGAAGCTTTCTTT. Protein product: CASTNSAGANTEAFF.

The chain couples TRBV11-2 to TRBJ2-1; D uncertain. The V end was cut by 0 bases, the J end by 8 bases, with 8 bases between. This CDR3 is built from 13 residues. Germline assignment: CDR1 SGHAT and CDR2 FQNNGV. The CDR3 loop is CASSLEFRHEQFF. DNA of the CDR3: TGTGCCAGCAGCTTAGAATTTAGGCATGAGCAGTTCTTC.

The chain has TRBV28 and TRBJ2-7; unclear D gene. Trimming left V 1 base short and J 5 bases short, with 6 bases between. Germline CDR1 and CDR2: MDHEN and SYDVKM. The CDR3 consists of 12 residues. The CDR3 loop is CASSLSDHEQYF. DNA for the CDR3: TGTGCCAGCAGTTTATCGGACCACGAGCAGTACTTC.

CDR3 DNA: TGTGCCATCAGTAGAGAAGCGAACACTGAAGCTTTCTTT. This sequence encodes CAISREANTEAFF. This chain links TRBV10-3 with TRBJ1-1; D not resolved. CDR3 length: 13 amino acids. Germline assignment: CDR1 ENHRY and CDR2 SYGVKD. V lost 5 bases and J lost 1, with 8 bases in between.

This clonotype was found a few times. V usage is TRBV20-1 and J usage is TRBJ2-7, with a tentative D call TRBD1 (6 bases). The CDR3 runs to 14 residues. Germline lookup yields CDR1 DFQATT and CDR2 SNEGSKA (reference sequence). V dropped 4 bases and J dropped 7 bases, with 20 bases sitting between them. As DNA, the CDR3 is TGCAGTGCTACTCGACAGGAGAAGACGGGGGAGCAGTACTTC. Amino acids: CSATRQEKTGEQYF.

The CDR3 loop reads CASSPRAGANVLTF. The CDR3 region has the DNA TGTGCCAGCAGCCCTAGGGCTGGGGCCAACGTCCTGACTTTC. The V call is TRBV14, the J call TRBJ2-6; D unclear. The germline V and J ends were trimmed by 4 bases and 2 bases, with 6 bases remaining between them. This CDR3 comprises 14 residues. The germline CDR1 and CDR2 sequences are SGHDN and FVKESK.

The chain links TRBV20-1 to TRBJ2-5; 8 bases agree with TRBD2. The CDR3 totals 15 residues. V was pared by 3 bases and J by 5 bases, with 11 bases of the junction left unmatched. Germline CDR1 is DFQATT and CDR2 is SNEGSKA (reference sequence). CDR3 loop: CSASSPGLAGETQYF. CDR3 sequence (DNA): TGCAGTGCTAGTTCCCCTGGACTAGCTGGTGAGACCCAGTACTTC.

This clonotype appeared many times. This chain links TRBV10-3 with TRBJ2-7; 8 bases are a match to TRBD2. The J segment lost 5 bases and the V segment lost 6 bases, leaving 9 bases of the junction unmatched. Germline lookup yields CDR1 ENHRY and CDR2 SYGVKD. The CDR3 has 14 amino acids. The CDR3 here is CAIRAGLAIHEQYF. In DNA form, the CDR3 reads TGTGCCATCAGAGCTGGACTAGCCATCCACGAGCAGTACTTC.